A single sample gave rise to the 30 T cell receptor beta chains below, sequenced in a study of cytomegalovirus exposure and HLA in healthy donors. In the PCR, 60 Vbeta and 13 Jbeta primers were used. This table comes from immunoSEQ multiplex PCR, and its TCRdb copy is limited to in-frame clones, with some not included. The sample carries 95,000 to 150,000 clones, 70% to 80% recorded once. The sample consisted of PBMCs. The receptors were gathered from a man aged 50-59 years in good health and CMV-seronegative.

The chain joins TRBV6-1 to TRBJ1-1, with 8 bases lining up with TRBD1. The ends lost 1 base at V and 3 bases at J; junction bases unmatched: 1. The germline V gene encodes CDR1 MNHNS and CDR2 SASEGT. The CDR3 loop spans 14 amino acids. The CDR3 here is CASSEETGDTEAFF. The CDR3 DNA sequence: TGTGCCAGCAGTGAAGAGACAGGGGACACTGAAGCTTTCTTT.

This clone occurred a few times. The CDR3 spells CASSLDRNTEAFF. The DNA of the CDR3 is TGTGCCAGCAGCCTCGACAGGAACACTGAAGCTTTCTTT. The rearrangement uses TRBV7-3 and TRBJ1-1; possibly TRBD1 for D (5 bases). The CDR3 covers 13 residues. Looked up from germline, CDR1 is SGHTA and CDR2 is FQGTGA. V was trimmed by 5 bases and J by 1 base, leaving 8 bases between them.

The chain has TRBV5-1 and TRBJ2-3; 8 bases match TRBD1. V dropped 0 bases and J dropped 8; count of bases not matched to a gene: 11. The CDR3 has 16 residues. Germline V CDR1 and CDR2: SGHRS, YFSETQ. The CDR3 DNA reads TGCGCCAGCAGCTTGGGTATAGCAGGGGGCCCCGTTACGCAGTATTTT. Amino acid sequence: CASSLGIAGGPVTQYF.

Comment on this clone: The same CDR3 can be traced to other DNA sequences in this sample. This chain links TRBV11-2 with TRBJ2-7; 7 bases match TRBD1. Germline V gives CDR1 SGHAT, CDR2 FQNNGV. There are 14 residues in the CDR3. J lost 2 bases, V lost 5 bases, and 6 bases had no gene match. The DNA of the CDR3 is TGTGCCAGCAGCCCCCCCGGGACAGCCTACGAGCAGTACGTC. Amino acids: CASSPPGTAYEQYV.

The chain links TRBV7-2 to TRBJ1-3; D gene ambiguous. Trimming took 5 bases from V and 0 from J, leaving 11 bases between them. CDR1 is SGHTA and CDR2 is FQGNSA in the germline V gene. This CDR3 has 15 amino acids. The CDR3 sequence is CASSPGRGSGNTIYF. The CDR3 DNA sequence: TGTGCCAGCAGCCCCGGGAGAGGCTCTGGAAACACCATATATTTT.

The chain recombines TRBV25-1 with TRBJ1-1; weak D call: TRBD1 (6 bases). The CDR3 sequence is 15 residues long. The germline V gene encodes CDR1 MGHDK and CDR2 SYGVNS. V lost 3 bases, J lost 9 bases, and 20 bases lay in between. This chain's CDR3 is CASSDPGGAGIKAFF. DNA for the CDR3: TGTGCCAGCAGTGACCCGGGGGGGGCCGGTATTAAAGCTTTCTTT.

The genes are TRBV7-9 and TRBJ2-1; D possibly corresponds to TRBD2 (7 bases). This CDR3 has 16 amino acids. Trimming removed 3 bases from V and 2 bases from J, with 14 bases in between. The V gene's germline CDR1 is SEHNR and CDR2 FQNEAQ (reference sequence). CDR3 DNA sequence: TGTGCCAGCAGCTTGGGGGGGGCCATCGCCTACAATGAGCAGTTCTTC. Amino acids: CASSLGGAIAYNEQFF.

V usage is TRBV7-8 and J usage is TRBJ2-3; D is perhaps TRBD1 (6 bases). This CDR3 region has 16 residues. CDR1 is SGHVS and CDR2 is FQNEAQ in the germline V gene. Trimming took 5 bases from V and 1 from J, leaving 16 bases between them. The DNA for the CDR3 is TGTGCCAGCAGCACCAGGGACATTGCTGGCACAGATACGCAGTATTTT. This gives the protein CASSTRDIAGTDTQYF.

To note about this clone: A read error may produce the germline difference seen at one junction end. This chain links TRBV7-9 with TRBJ1-1, with 7 bases matching TRBD1. The CDR3 length is 15 residues. The V gene's germline CDR1 is SEHNR and CDR2 FQNEAQ (reference sequence). CDR3 sequence reads: CSSSLYRRGRTEAFF. CDR3 DNA: TGTTCCAGCAGCTTATACCGCAGGGGGAGGACTGAAGCTTTCTTT.

CDR3 residues: CASSVSGLAGGATDTQYF. The CDR3 bases are TGTGCCAGCAGCGTGTCGGGACTAGCGGGGGGGGCCACAGATACGCAGTATTTT. The chain links TRBV9 to TRBJ2-3; 16 nucleotides align to TRBD2. The junction had 5 bases not matched to a gene; V was cut back by 2 bases and J by 2 bases. Germline V gene sequence: CDR1 SGDLS, CDR2 YYNGEE. This CDR3 is 18 amino acids long. Complete variable domain (other parts from reference TRBV9 and TRBJ2-3): DSGVTQTPKHLITATGQRVTLRCSPRSGDLSVYWYQQSLDQGLQFLIQYYNGEERAKGNILERFSAQQFPDLHSELNLSSLELGDSALYFCASSVSGLAGGATDTQYFGPGTRLTVL.

The chain is built from TRBV5-1 and TRBJ2-3, with 7 bases fitting TRBD1. The junction had 14 bases not matched to a gene; V was cut back by 4 bases and J by 6 bases. The CDR3 sequence is 16 residues long. Germline CDR1 reads SGHRS; CDR2 reads YFSETQ. In nucleotides, the CDR3 is TGCGCCAGCAGCCCGGGACAGACCCTCGCCACCGATACGCAGTATTTT. It codes for CASSPGQTLATDTQYF.

The genes are TRBV9 and TRBJ2-1, with D perhaps TRBD1 (5 bases). V lost 3 bases to trimming and J lost 2 bases, with 12 bases between them. The CDR3 runs 15 residues. Germline V gene data show CDR1 as SGDLS and CDR2 as YYNGEE. The CDR3 DNA is TGTGCCAGCAGCGAGGGGTCCCCGACCTACAATGAGCAGTTCTTC. As protein: CASSEGSPTYNEQFF.

This clone was observed a handful of times. The chain combines TRBV11-2 with TRBJ2-5; possible D gene TRBD1, 6 bases. With 4 bases removed from V and 2 bases from J, the gap between germline ends came to 8 bases. The CDR3 contains 13 residues. Germline CDR1 and CDR2: SGHAT and FQNNGV. CDR3 nucleotide sequence: TGTGCCAGCAGCTCGGGACATCAAGAGACCCAGTACTTC. Its protein product is CASSSGHQETQYF.

This clone was counted once. V is TRBV13 and J is TRBJ1-2, with 8 bases that match TRBD1. CDR1 is PRHDT, CDR2 FYEKMQ, per germline (reference sequence). There are 16 residues in the CDR3. J gave up 6 bases and V 4 bases, and 13 bases lay outside the gene matches. DNA for the CDR3: TGTGCCAGCAGCTCAACCGGACAGGGAGTTCGAGATGGCTACACCTTC. Protein: CASSSTGQGVRDGYTF.

This chain joins TRBV4-1 and TRBJ2-7; maybe TRBD1 (7 bases). The germline gives CDR1 MGHRA, CDR2 YSYEKL. The CDR3 has 15 amino acids. Trimming took off 5 bases at V and 0 bases at J, with 14 bases between the two ends. DNA of the CDR3: TGCGCCAGCAGCGCGGGACAGTCAAGCTCCTACGAGCAGTACTTC. As protein: CASSAGQSSSYEQYF.

Written as DNA, the CDR3 is TGTGCCAGCTCACCAACGGGCCAGGGTTCATTAGATGGCTACACCTTC. This encodes CASSPTGQGSLDGYTF. The J gene is TRBJ1-2, the V gene TRBV18, with D possibly matching TRBD1 (5 bases). The V and J ends lost 2 bases and 6 bases respectively, with 19 bases between them. Germline V gene lookup returns CDR1 KGHSH and CDR2 LQKENI. The CDR3 has 16 residues.

J is TRBJ2-3 and V is TRBV10-3, with TRBD1 matching 10 bases. The CDR3 extends over 14 amino acids. V trimming: 8 bases; J trimming: 5 bases; junction bases outside the gene matches: 7. CDR1 is ENHRY and CDR2 is SYGVKD in the germline V gene. CDR3 bases: TGTGCCATCTCTGGGGGACAGGGGAAAGATACGCAGTATTTT. It translates to CAISGGQGKDTQYF.

This chain joins TRBV6-5 and TRBJ2-7, with D possibly matching TRBD1 (6 bases). Germline V gene lookup returns CDR1 MNHEY and CDR2 SVGAGI. V was pared by 5 bases and J by 5 bases, with 10 bases between. The CDR3 length is 12 residues. This CDR3 is CASSNRVHEQYF. CDR3 sequence (DNA): TGTGCCAGCAGTAACAGGGTCCACGAGCAGTACTTC.

The chain joins TRBV5-1 to TRBJ1-4; D not resolved. The germline V and J ends were trimmed by 2 bases and 2 bases, with 7 bases remaining between them. CDR3 length: 14 amino acids. Germline CDR1 SGHRS, CDR2 YFSETQ. CDR3 residues: CASSFSGTNEKLFF. The CDR3, as DNA: TGCGCCAGCAGCTTCTCGGGGACTAATGAAAAACTGTTTTTT.

The V gene is TRBV7-9, the J gene TRBJ1-5, with D hard to call. Germline V gene data show CDR1 as SEHNR and CDR2 as FQNEAQ (reference sequence). The CDR3 has 15 residues. Trimming pared 1 base from V and 6 bases from J, leaving 13 bases between. The CDR3 bases are TGTGCCAGCAGCTTAGGAGGGAGACGGGGTCAGCCCCAGCATTTT. It codes for CASSLGGRRGQPQHF.

The chain employs TRBV6-4 and TRBJ1-1; D ambiguous. Between the trimmed V and J ends, which lost 4 bases and 1 base, there was a span of 7 bases. The CDR3 is made up of 13 amino acids. The V gene's germline CDR1 is MRHNA and CDR2 SNTAGT. CDR3 sequence: CASSVTANTEAFF. The DNA of the CDR3 is TGTGCCAGCAGTGTAACAGCGAACACTGAAGCTTTCTTT.

The chain is built from TRBV10-3 and TRBJ2-2, with 8 bases identical to TRBD1. The CDR3 loop spans 14 amino acids. Trimming cost V 6 bases and J 3 bases; bases outside gene matches: 3. Germline values: CDR1 ENHRY, CDR2 SYGVKD. DNA for the CDR3: TGTGCCATCAGGACAGGGGAATACACCGGGGAGCTGTTTTTT. This codes for CAIRTGEYTGELFF.

This clone was seen only a few times. This chain links TRBV5-1 with TRBJ1-6; D may be TRBD1 (6 bases). The CDR3 is made up of 16 amino acids. The ends were cut back, 7 bases at V and 7 bases at J, with 21 bases in the middle. Germline CDR1 SGHRS, CDR2 YFSETQ. The CDR3 region is CASRLMGARPNSPLHF. The DNA for the CDR3 is TGCGCCAGCCGCCTGATGGGGGCAAGACCAAATTCACCCCTCCACTTT.

This rearrangement joins TRBV4-1 to TRBJ1-5, with 8 positions matching TRBD1. CDR3 length equals 13 residues. With 4 bases clipped from V and 7 bases from J, the junction kept 3 bases outside the gene matches. The germline CDR1 and CDR2 sequences are MGHRA and YSYEKL. CDR3 sequence (DNA): TGCGCCAGCAGCCCAGGGGGCCTCCAGCCCCAGCATTTT. It codes for CASSPGGLQPQHF.

Written as DNA, the CDR3 is TGCGCCAGCAGCACTGGGTCGGCACAACAGGGATCCGGTGGCTACACCTTC. This gives the protein CASSTGSAQQGSGGYTF. This chain connects TRBV5-1 to TRBJ1-2; maybe TRBD1 (6 bases). Per germline, CDR1 SGHRS and CDR2 YFSETQ. The germline V and J ends were trimmed by 4 bases and 7 bases, with 26 bases remaining between them. The CDR3 covers 17 residues. The complete variable domain, with remaining parts taken from reference TRBV5-1 and TRBJ1-2, reads KAGVTQTPRYLIKTRGQQVTLSCSPISGHRSVSWYQQTPGQGLQFLFEYFSETQRNKGNFPGRFSGRQFSNSRSEMNVSTLELGDSALYLCASSTGSAQQGSGGYTFGSGTRLTVV.

The V call is TRBV6-1, the J call TRBJ1-3; tentatively, D is TRBD1 (5 bases). Germline-derived CDR1 and CDR2 are MNHNS and SASEGT. V was clipped by 3 bases and J by 3 bases, with 12 bases between them. This CDR3 region has 15 residues. Written as DNA, the CDR3 is TGTGCCAGCAGTGACCTCGGCAGGGTTGGAAACACCATATATTTT. Translated: CASSDLGRVGNTIYF.

The V and J genes are TRBV2 and TRBJ1-1; D is perhaps TRBD1 (6 bases). This CDR3 is built from 12 residues. Germline CDR1 SNHLY, CDR2 FYNNEI. Between the trimmed V and J ends, which lost 7 bases and 5 bases, there was a span of 11 bases. The CDR3 loop is CASTTGFTEAFF. DNA for the CDR3: TGTGCCAGCACTACAGGGTTTACTGAAGCTTTCTTT. Full variable domain (remainder filled in from reference TRBV2 and TRBJ1-1): EPEVTQTPSHQVTQMGQEVILRCVPISNHLYFYWYRQILGQKVEFLVSFYNNEISEKSEIFDDQFSVERPDGSNFTLKIRSTKLEDSAMYFCASTTGFTEAFFGQGTRLTVV.

V gene TRBV2 combines with J gene TRBJ1-5; D remains ambiguous. Germline V gene sequence: CDR1 SNHLY, CDR2 FYNNEI. The CDR3 has 14 amino acids. V was trimmed by 1 base and J by 0 bases, leaving 4 bases between them. CDR3 coding DNA: TGTGCCAGCAGTGAAGGGCTTAGCAATCAGCCCCAGCATTTT. Translation gives CASSEGLSNQPQHF.

The chain carries TRBV10-1 and TRBJ1-6; perhaps TRBD1 as D (6 bases). The CDR3 runs to 16 residues. V shed 3 bases and J shed 11 bases, with 20 bases lying between them. CDR1 and CDR2 (germline): WNHNN, SYGVQD (reference sequence). For the CDR3, the DNA is TGCGCCAGCAGTGACCCAAAGACAGGCGTCGGTGCACCCCTCCACTTT. This sequence encodes CASSDPKTGVGAPLHF.

The chain links TRBV5-1 to TRBJ1-2, with 10 positions matching TRBD1. The V and J ends lost 3 bases and 7 bases, in that order; junction bases with no gene match: 9. From germline, CDR1 is SGHRS and CDR2 YFSETQ. This CDR3 spans 15 amino acids. CDR3 residues: CASSWGQGSVSGYTF. The CDR3 bases are TGCGCCAGCAGCTGGGGACAGGGGAGTGTGAGTGGCTACACCTTC. Drawing the rest from reference TRBV5-1 and TRBJ1-2, the complete variable domain is KAGVTQTPRYLIKTRGQQVTLSCSPISGHRSVSWYQQTPGQGLQFLFEYFSETQRNKGNFPGRFSGRQFSNSRSEMNVSTLELGDSALYLCASSWGQGSVSGYTFGSGTRLTVV.